A single sample is the source of the 3 T cell receptor beta chains below, sequenced in a study of CD8 T cells in ankylosing spondylitis. Points from the study as a whole: Ankylosing spondylitis blood appeared to carry a characteristic TCR beta motif of several highly homologous variants.

Antigen specificity for these receptors is unknown. TCRdb redid the calling of the 5' RACE reads with MiXCR, one entry per CDR3 protein. The data show fewer than 450,000 distinct CDR3 sequences, approximately 17% seen once. The sequencing input was blood, either unsorted or a sorted T cell fraction (not recorded which). The receptors originated from a male donor with ankylosing spondylitis.

The chain employs TRBV6-2 or TRBV6-3 and TRBJ2-4, with 15 bases identical to TRBD2. This CDR3 has 20 amino acids. V lost 0 bases, J lost 0 bases, and 6 bases stayed unmatched. The V gene's germline CDR1 is MNHEY and CDR2 SVGEGT. The chain's CDR3 is CASSYSYGTSGRLAKNIQYF. The CDR3 DNA follows: TGTGCCAGCAGTTACTCCTACGGGACTAGCGGGAGGCTAGCCAAAAACATTCAGTACTTC.

This clonotype has only a few counts. CDR3 sequence (DNA): TGTGCCAGCAGCTTAGAAACGACAGGGGGCGAGCAGTACTTC. Protein sequence: CASSLETTGGEQYF. This chain uses TRBV11-2 with TRBJ2-7, with 9 bases identical to TRBD1. CDR1 is SGHAT and CDR2 is FQNNGV in the germline V gene. The CDR3 has 14 amino acids. The junction had 3 bases not matched to a gene; V was cut back by 0 bases and J by 6 bases.

This chain uses TRBV14 with TRBJ1-2; the D is unclear. V lost 2 bases to trimming and J lost 5 bases, with 12 bases between them. CDR3 size: 14 residues. Germline loops: CDR1 SGHDN, CDR2 FVKESK. CDR3 DNA: TGTGCCAGCAGCCAACTTCTCCCGTTATATGGCTACACCTTC. It is translated as CASSQLLPLYGYTF.